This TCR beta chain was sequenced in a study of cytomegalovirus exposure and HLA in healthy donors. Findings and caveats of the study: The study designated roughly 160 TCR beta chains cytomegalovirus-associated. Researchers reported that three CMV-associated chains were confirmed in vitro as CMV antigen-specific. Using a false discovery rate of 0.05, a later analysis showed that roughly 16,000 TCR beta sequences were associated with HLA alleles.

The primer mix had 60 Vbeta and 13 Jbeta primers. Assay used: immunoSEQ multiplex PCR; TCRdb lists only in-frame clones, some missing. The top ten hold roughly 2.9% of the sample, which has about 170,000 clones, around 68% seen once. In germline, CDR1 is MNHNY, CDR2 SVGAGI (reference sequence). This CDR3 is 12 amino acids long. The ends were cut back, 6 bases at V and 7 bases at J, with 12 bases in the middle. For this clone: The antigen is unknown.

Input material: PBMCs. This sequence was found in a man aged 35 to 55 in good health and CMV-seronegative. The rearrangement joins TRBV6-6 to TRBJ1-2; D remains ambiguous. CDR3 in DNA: TGTGCCAGCAGCTGGGCCCCTCTTGGCTACACCTTC. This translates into CASSWAPLGYTF.